This is a list of T cell receptor beta chains from one sample in a study of T cells in Graves' hyperthyroidism and ophthalmopathy. TCRdb re-derived calls from the multiplex PCR reads in MiXCR, one entry per CDR3 protein. This table has some 440,000 distinct CDR3 sequences, 15% to 18% appearing once. The sample was blood. These receptors all come from a woman between 18 and 30 years old with Graves' hyperthyroidism. CDR3s include the opening cysteine and the closing phenylalanine or tryptophan. Each record gives: D gene, clone size, J gene, V gene, CDR3 DNA, CDR3 protein. The D gene is left open where the match is weak. Only some rows state a clone size, as once, few, many or a class for expanded clones.

.,.,TRBJ1-4,TRBV7-2,TGTGCCAGCAGCTCCACAGGGTCAGCTAATGAAAAACTGTTTTTT,CASSSTGSANEKLFF
TRBD2,few,TRBJ2-3,TRBV20-1,TGCAGTGCTAGAAGTGGGACTAGCGGGAGGTCAGATACGCAGTATTTT,CSARSGTSGRSDTQYF
.,once,TRBJ2-2,TRBV10-2,TGCGCCAGCAGTTATCCCGGACGGGCAGAGCTGTTTTTT,CASSYPGRAELFF
TRBD1,many,TRBJ1-1,TRBV6-6,TGTGCCAGCAGTTACACGACAGGGGCCCCTGAAGCTTTCTTT,CASSYTTGAPEAFF
.,once,TRBJ2-7,TRBV3-1,TGTGCCGCGGGGACTACGGGACACAACTACGAGCAGTACTTC,CAAGTTGHNYEQYF
TRBD2,many,TRBJ2-7,TRBV28,TGTGCCAGCAGTAGAGGGACTAGCGGGAGTAACGAGCAGTACTTC,CASSRGTSGSNEQYF
.,few,TRBJ2-3,TRBV5-1,TGCGCCACCAGAGCGGAGTCCTTTTCGGATACGCAGTATTTT,CATRAESFSDTQYF
TRBD1,.,TRBJ1-5,TRBV10-3,TGTGCCACAGGGACAGGGGGCGGCAATCAGCCCCAGCATTTT,CATGTGGGNQPQHF
TRBD1,many,TRBJ1-2,TRBV18,TGTGCCAGCTCACCCGCCGGGACAGGGAATGGCTACACCTTC,CASSPAGTGNGYTF
TRBD1,.,TRBJ1-2,TRBV4-2,TGTGCCAGCAGCCATGGACAGGGGGCGTGGTATGGCTACACCTTC,CASSHGQGAWYGYTF
.,many,TRBJ1-1,TRBV11-2,TGTGCCAGCAGTTCGTCAGACACTAAAGCTTTCTTT,CASSSSDTKAFF
.,few,TRBJ2-2,TRBV19,TGTGCCAGTAGTAGGCCGGGTCGAGAGAACACCGGGGAGCTGTTTTTT,CASSRPGRENTGELFF
TRBD1,.,TRBJ1-4,TRBV6-1,TGTGCCGGGGGGGGACAGGGTCCTGAAAAACTGTTTTTT,CAGGGQGPEKLFF
.,many,TRBJ1-1,TRBV6-2/TRBV6-3,TGTGCCAGCAGTTACACCGGGAGCTACGAAGCTTTCTTT,CASSYTGSYEAFF
TRBD1,.,TRBJ1-2,TRBV7-9,TGTGCCAGCAGCTTAGCGGAAATAAAAATGACAGGGAATGCTGGCTACACCTTC,CASSLAEIKMTGNAGYTF
.,.,TRBJ2-3,TRBV11-2,TGTGCCAGCAGCGACATTGGGACACCTACCGATACGCAGTATTTT,CASSDIGTPTDTQYF
TRBD1,many,TRBJ1-5,TRBV20-1,TGCAGTGCGAGGACAGGGCATCAGCCCCAGCATTTT,CSARTGHQPQHF
TRBD1,.,TRBJ2-5,TRBV12-3/TRBV12-4,TGTGCCAGCAACCATGGGACAGGCCCTCAAGAGACCCAGTACTTC,CASNHGTGPQETQYF
.,many,TRBJ1-5,TRBV7-3,TGTGCCAGCAGCGAACGGGGAGGTGATCAGCCCCAGCATTTT,CASSERGGDQPQHF
.,.,TRBJ1-1,TRBV7-2,TGTGCCAGCAGCGTCAACCAGGGCACTGAAGCTTTCTTT,CASSVNQGTEAFF
.,few,TRBJ1-5,TRBV6-2/TRBV6-3,TGTGCCAGCAGACGGATCGGTCAGCCCCAGCATTTT,CASRRIGQPQHF
.,few,TRBJ1-3,TRBV12-3/TRBV12-4,TGTGCCAGCAGGAGGGCCGGAAACACCATATATTTT,CASRRAGNTIYF
TRBD2,many,TRBJ2-3,TRBV2,TGTGCCAGCAGCTCCCCTAGCGGAGAGCCAGATACGCAGTATTTT,CASSSPSGEPDTQYF
.,many,TRBJ2-5,TRBV7-2,TGTGCCAGCAGCTTGACAACGGAGACCCAGTACTTC,CASSLTTETQYF
.,many,TRBJ1-2,TRBV4-2,TGTGCCAGCAGCCAAGACCGAAGCAGGCCCTGGAGCTATGGCTACACCTTC,CASSQDRSRPWSYGYTF
.,many,TRBJ2-5,TRBV6-2/TRBV6-3,TGTGCCAGCAGTCCAATCCCTCCTATCGACTCATCCGAATCGACAGCCCAAGAGACCCAGTACTTC,CASSPIPPIDSSESTAQETQYF
.,.,TRBJ1-6,TRBV9,TGTGCCAGCAGCGTAGCCCCGGCCCCACCCCTCCACTTT,CASSVAPAPPLHF
.,.,TRBJ1-6,TRBV4-3,TGCGCCAGCAGCCTCGGGAGAACCCTAGTCACCTATAATTCACCCCTCCACTTT,CASSLGRTLVTYNSPLHF
TRBD1,many,TRBJ2-7,TRBV6-1,TGTGCCAGCAGAATGCCGGGACAGCTCTACGAGCAGTACTTC,CASRMPGQLYEQYF
TRBD1,.,TRBJ1-5,TRBV12-3/TRBV12-4,TGTGCCAGCAGTTTAACAGGGGCCAATCAGCCCCAGCATTTT,CASSLTGANQPQHF
TRBD1,.,TRBJ2-7,TRBV6-2/TRBV6-3,TGTGCCAGCAGTTACTTCGGACAGGGCGCTTCCTACGAGCAGTACTTC,CASSYFGQGASYEQYF
.,many,TRBJ1-1,TRBV9,TGTGCCAGCAGCGTCGAGGGGCAGAACACTGAAGCTTTCTTT,CASSVEGQNTEAFF
TRBD2,.,TRBJ2-1,TRBV6-5,TGTGCCTGCAGTTTACAAAGGACTAGGTCAGATAATGAGCAGTTCTTC,CACSLQRTRSDNEQFF
.,.,TRBJ1-6,TRBV6-7,TGTGCCAGCAGGCATCCAGTGATGGTTAATTCACCCCTCCACTTT,CASRHPVMVNSPLHF
.,.,TRBJ2-1,TRBV3-1,TGTGCCAGCAGCCACAGGGAGACTCACAATGAGCAGTTCTTC,CASSHRETHNEQFF
TRBD1,few,TRBJ1-5,TRBV7-8,TGTGCCAGCAGCCCTGTGGTCGGGACAGGGGGCAATCAGCCCCAGCATTTT,CASSPVVGTGGNQPQHF